A single sample is the source of the 31 T cell receptor beta chains below, sequenced in a study of tumor-infiltrating lymphocytes in primary liver carcinoma. Between roughly 17 and 30 mg of unsorted bulk tissue served as the source from which RNA and DNA were co-extracted. The authors made TCR beta cDNA from roughly 480 ng total RNA with a constant-region primer. Three-round nested multiplex PCR performed with slightly modified ARM-PCR produced the TCR beta libraries. Rounds one and two of PCR, each of 9 to 11 cycles, were primed with TRBV1-TRBV30 forward primers and a C-beta reverse primer. TCRdb ran MiXCR on the multiplex PCR reads and lists one entry per CDR3 protein. The sample includes 30,000 to 35,000 distinct CDR3 sequences, 70% to 80% seen only once; the top ten take roughly 38%. Sequenced: liver tumor tissue from sampling region 5. The subset here: tumor region T5, tumor centre. The receptors come from a man in his forties with primary liver carcinoma and hepatitis B virus infection.

As regards this clonotype: At one end the junction does not follow the germline gene, possibly because of a read error. The chain employs TRBV4-3 and TRBJ2-2, with TRBD2 matching over 8 bases. Germline CDR1 is LGHNA and CDR2 is YSLEER. The CDR3 contains 16 residues. CDR3 bases: TGCGCCAGCGGCCAAACACTAGCGGTTCTCACCGGGGAGCTGTATTTT. Amino acid sequence: CASGQTLAVLTGELYF.

The chain is built from TRBV7-9 and TRBJ2-1; D not resolved. Germline V gene sequence: CDR1 SEHNR, CDR2 FQNEAQ (reference sequence). This CDR3 has 11 residues. V was pared by 3 bases and J by 12 bases, with 9 bases between. The CDR3 spells CASSFPGGQFF. The CDR3 bases are TGTGCCAGCAGCTTTCCTGGTGGGCAGTTCTTC.

This clonotype has more than one count but fewer than ten. Since a much larger clone is just one base distant, this may be a read error. The chain carries TRBV7-9 and TRBJ2-5, with 13 bases identical to TRBD2. The CDR3 has 16 residues. Looked up from germline, CDR1 is SEHNR and CDR2 is FQNEAQ (reference sequence). The CDR3 sequence is CVSSPGTSGVEETQYF. In DNA form, the CDR3 reads TGTGTCAGCAGCCCGGGGACTAGCGGGGTTGAAGAGACCCAGTACTTC. Full variable domain (rest looked up from reference TRBV7-9 and TRBJ2-5): DTGVSQNPRHKITKRGQNVTFRCDPISEHNRLYWYRQTLGQGPEFLTYFQNEAQLEKSRLLSDRFSAERPKGSFSTLEIQRTEQGDSAMYLCVSSPGTSGVEETQYFGPGTRLLVL.

V gene TRBV29-1 combines with J gene TRBJ2-1; the D gene is possibly TRBD1 (5 bases). Trimming removed 7 bases at V and 6 bases at J, with 13 bases between. There are 12 residues in the CDR3. CDR1 and CDR2 (germline): SQVTM, ANQGSEA. The CDR3 loop is CSARTLGNEQFF. The CDR3 region has the DNA TGCAGCGCCCGGACATTAGGCAATGAGCAGTTCTTC.

Details on this clonotype: At one of its ends the junction is not consistent with the germline gene, which may arise from a read error. The chain carries TRBV11-2 and TRBJ2-3, with 9 bases identical to TRBD2. Germline loops: CDR1 SGHAT, CDR2 FQNNGV. The CDR3 runs to 15 residues. CDR3 bases: TGTGCCATCAGCACCGGGACTAGCAACACAGATACGCAGTATTTT. Its protein product is CAISTGTSNTDTQYF.

In regard to this clonotype: Its ends do not fully match the called genes, so a read error is possible. The CDR3 sequence is CTSSTQVGNEQYF. In nucleotides, the CDR3 is TGCACCAGCAGCACACAAGTTGGAAACGAGCAGTACTTC. J is TRBJ2-7 and V is TRBV11-2; D is uncertain. CDR3 length: 13 residues. CDR1 is SGHAT and CDR2 is FQNNGV in the germline V gene.

A remark on this clonotype: At one of its ends the junction is not consistent with the germline gene, which may arise from a read error. The chain couples TRBV6-6 to TRBJ2-6; TRBD2 agrees at 12 bases. The CDR3 covers 18 residues. Germline V lookup: CDR1 MNHNY, CDR2 SVGAGI (reference sequence). The CDR3 DNA sequence: TGTGCCGGCAGACCCGGACTAGCGGGATACTCTGGGGCCAACGTCCTGACTTTC. This gives the protein CAGRPGLAGYSGANVLTF.

As for this clonotype: Without the conserved terminal phenylalanine or tryptophan, this CDR3 likely stems from a read error. The chain is built from TRBV11-2 and TRBJ2-7; D is undetermined. Germline CDR1 and CDR2: SGHAT and FQNNGV. The CDR3 is made up of 16 amino acids. The chain's CDR3 is CASSLEMAPKPYGQYS. In nucleotides, the CDR3 is TGTGCCAGCAGTTTAGAGATGGCACCAAAACCCTACGGGCAGTACTCC.

In regard to this clonotype: The CDR3 does not close with the conserved phenylalanine or tryptophan, likely indicating a read error. The chain recombines TRBV4-2 with TRBJ2-7, with D unclear. Germline V lookup: CDR1 LGHNA, CDR2 YNFKEQ. V lost 1 base, J lost 6 bases, and 7 bases lay in between. This CDR3 comprises 12 residues. The CDR3 DNA reads as TGTGCCAGCAGCCAAGGTGTGAGCGAGCAGTACATC. Its translation: CASSQGVSEQYI.

Note on this clonotype: The junction shows a germline mismatch at one end, possibly a read error. The chain recombines TRBV10-2 with TRBJ1-1; D remains ambiguous. Germline loops: CDR1 WSHSY, CDR2 SAAADI. The CDR3 runs 11 residues. CDR3 sequence: CASSEGHEDFF. As DNA, the CDR3 is TGCGCAAGCAGTGAAGGGCACGAAGATTTCTTT.

This clonotype was observed once. One junction end disagrees with the germline gene, perhaps due to a read error. This chain uses TRBV14 with TRBJ1-2; unclear D gene. CDR1 is SGHDN, CDR2 FVKESK, per germline. The CDR3 covers 17 residues. CDR3 loop: CASSQRYHPREHYGYTF. CDR3 DNA sequence: TGTGCTAGCAGCCAACGATATCACCCTCGAGAGCATTATGGCTACACCTTC.

Note on this clonotype: One junction end does not reproduce the germline sequence, and a read error may be involved. The rearrangement uses TRBV6-6 and TRBJ2-7; TRBD1 matches at 7 bases. This CDR3 has 13 amino acids. The V gene's germline CDR1 is MNHNY and CDR2 SVGAGI (reference sequence). The CDR3 nucleotides are TGTGCCAACACTGGGGGACAGTCCTACAAGCAGTACTTC. Its translation is CANTGGQSYKQYF.

Details on this clonotype: As the CDR3 is not closed by the conserved phenylalanine or tryptophan, this likely results from a read error. The chain carries TRBV29-1 and TRBJ2-2, with D possibly matching TRBD2 (5 bases). This CDR3 contains 13 residues. Germline CDR1 reads SQVTM; CDR2 reads ANQGSEA. CDR3: CSIEDSFYGVLFS. The DNA of the CDR3 is TGCAGCATTGAAGATAGTTTCTACGGGGTGCTGTTTTCT.

Notes on this clonotype: The conserved final phenylalanine or tryptophan is absent from the CDR3, which likely points to a read error. This rearrangement joins TRBV20-1 to TRBJ1-2, with a weak D call TRBD1 (5 bases). Trimming shortened V by 4 bases and J by 4 bases, and 10 bases separated the two germline ends. Germline V CDR1 and CDR2: DFQATT, SNEGSKA (reference sequence). The CDR3 contains 12 residues. This CDR3 reads CSAISRAYGYTS. In nucleotides, the CDR3 is TGCAGTGCTATTAGCAGGGCCTATGGCTACACCTCC.

This clonotype is large by share. The J gene is TRBJ2-1, the V gene TRBV29-1; D is ambiguous. The CDR3 has 16 residues. The germline CDR1 and CDR2 sequences are SQVTM and ANQGSEA. V was clipped by 6 bases and J by 10 bases, with 28 bases between them. The CDR3 region is CSVATLRPWSRQEQFF. CDR3 bases: TGCAGCGTCGCCACGCTTCGGCCCTGGTCCCGTCAAGAGCAGTTCTTC.

As concerns this clonotype: The junction departs from germline at one end; a sequencing error may be responsible. V usage is TRBV11-1 and J usage is TRBJ2-5; no reliable D call. The CDR3 contains 14 residues. In germline, CDR1 is SGHAT, CDR2 FQDESV (reference sequence). The CDR3 DNA reads as TGTGCAAGCAGTGGACGGGTGGTGGTGGAGACCCAGTACTTC. This gives the protein CASSGRVVVETQYF.

Remarks on this clonotype: The junction departs from the called germline gene at one end, perhaps through a read error. The chain combines TRBV28 with TRBJ2-6; D is tentatively TRBD1 or TRBD2 (5 bases each). Germline-derived CDR1 and CDR2 are MDHEN and SYDVKM. The CDR3 sequence is 16 residues long. CDR3 nucleotides: TGTGCCAGCTGTTTACCGGGGACGGGTGGGGCCAGCGTCCTGACTTTC. Translated, it gives CASCLPGTGGASVLTF.

The J gene is TRBJ2-7, the V gene TRBV6-5; D not certain. Germline values: CDR1 MNHEY, CDR2 SVGAGI. The CDR3 consists of 16 residues. V dropped 7 bases and J dropped 0 bases, with 19 bases sitting between them. CDR3 amino acids: CASKDEVGVSSYEQYF. In DNA form, the CDR3 reads TGTGCCAGCAAAGACGAGGTAGGCGTTAGCTCCTACGAGCAGTACTTC.

Concerning this clonotype: The conserved phenylalanine or tryptophan is not found at the CDR3 terminus, so this likely reflects a read error. The rearrangement joins TRBV6-2 or TRBV6-3 to TRBJ2-7, with D tentatively TRBD2 (5 bases). Looked up from germline, CDR1 is MNHEY and CDR2 is SVGEGT. The length of the CDR3 is 19 residues. CDR3 in DNA: TGTCCCAGCAGTTACTCGATCGAAGGTAGCGAGATGGGCTCCTACGAGCAGTACATC. It translates to CPSSYSIEGSEMGSYEQYI.

About this clonotype itself: This clone may be a read error of a much larger clone one base away. This chain connects TRBV12-3 or TRBV12-4 to TRBJ2-2; D is possibly TRBD1 (5 bases). The ends were cut back, 5 bases at V and 7 bases at J, with 11 bases in the middle. The CDR3 is 13 amino acids. CDR3 protein: CASSPGWGGELFF. CDR3 coding DNA: TGTGCCAGCAGTCCAGGGTGGGGCGGGGAGCTGTTTTTT.

The chain has TRBV6-6 and TRBJ1-4; D gene ambiguous. The V gene's germline CDR1 is MNHNY and CDR2 SVGAGI (reference sequence). Trimming removed 2 bases at V and 16 bases at J, with 26 bases between. The CDR3 has 16 amino acids. CDR3 DNA sequence: TGTGCCAGCAGTTACGCCGAAGAGGGTTTCCATGAAAATCAGTTTTTT. It codes for CASSYAEEGFHENQFF.

V usage is TRBV6-5 and J usage is TRBJ2-6; tentatively, D is TRBD1 (5 bases). The CDR3 consists of 16 residues. V was trimmed by 2 bases and J by 8 bases, leaving 16 bases between them. Germline CDR1 reads MNHEY; CDR2 reads SVGAGI. The CDR3 loop reads CASSYTGGSEPNVLTF. DNA for the CDR3: TGTGCCAGCAGTTACACAGGTGGCTCTGAGCCCAACGTCCTGACTTTC.

This clonotype is classed as medium-sized. The V and J genes are TRBV6-2 or TRBV6-3 and TRBJ2-2; D gene ambiguous. Germline loops: CDR1 MNHEY, CDR2 SVGEGT. The CDR3 is made up of 14 amino acids. The V and J ends lost 0 bases and 6 bases respectively, with 8 bases between them. Here the CDR3 DNA reads TGTGCCAGCAGTTACTCGGGGTCCCCCGGGGAGCTGTTTTTT. Its protein is CASSYSGSPGELFF.

The chain recombines TRBV12-3 or TRBV12-4 with TRBJ1-2, with 10 bases that match TRBD1. J lost 2 bases, V lost 8 bases, and 5 bases had no gene match. The CDR3 length is 14 residues. Here the CDR3 reads CASCSTGGNYGYTF. The CDR3 DNA is TGTGCCAGCTGTTCGACAGGGGGCAACTATGGCTACACCTTC.

The V and J genes are TRBV10-3 and TRBJ1-1; D not resolved. Germline CDR1 reads ENHRY; CDR2 reads SYGVKD. This CDR3 is built from 13 residues. CDR3 DNA sequence: TGTGCAACCAGTGGGCGGGCTCATGTCGGAGCTTTCTTT. It is translated as CATSGRAHVGAFF.

The chain couples TRBV12-3 or TRBV12-4 to TRBJ2-7; D is uncertain. The CDR3 loop spans 13 amino acids. The germline V and J ends were trimmed by 2 bases and 2 bases, with 7 bases remaining between them. The CDR3 nucleotides are TGTGCCAGCAGTTTATCGAACACCTACGAGCAGTACTTC. This gives the protein CASSLSNTYEQYF.

About this clonotype itself: This CDR3 is missing its conserved last phenylalanine or tryptophan, likely due to a read error. The gene calls are TRBV28 and TRBJ2-3, with D unresolved. The V gene's germline CDR1 is MDHEN and CDR2 SYDVKM. Deletions cut 2 bases from V and 6 bases from J, with 9 bases between. This CDR3 region has 13 residues. The CDR3, as DNA: TGTGCCAGCAGTTTAGTGGCCACGGATACGCAGTATATT. Encoded protein: CASSLVATDTQYI.

This clonotype was recorded once. A read error is possible here, since a much larger clone lies one base away. The CDR3 DNA is TGCAGTGCACCCTCCGGGACAGGGGGCGCGTATGGCTACAGCTTC. Translating it yields CSAPSGTGGAYGYSF. The chain recombines TRBV20-1 with TRBJ1-2; TRBD1 aligns across 12 bases. Germline V CDR1 and CDR2: DFQATT, SNEGSKA (reference sequence). CDR3 length: 15 amino acids.

This clonotype has a single count. Since a much larger clone is just one base distant, this may be a read error. This chain connects TRBV7-9 to TRBJ2-5; maybe TRBD1 (5 bases). The CDR3 is 13 amino acids. Germline lookup yields CDR1 SEHNR and CDR2 FQNEAQ (reference sequence). V gave up 6 bases and J gave up 4 bases, with 12 bases separating them. The CDR3 sequence: CASRPTRGETQYF. In DNA, the CDR3 is TGTGCCAGCAGACCGACAAGGGGAGAGACCCAGTACTTC.

Points on this clonotype: Lacking the conserved final phenylalanine or tryptophan, this CDR3 likely reflects a read error. The chain joins TRBV10-3 to TRBJ2-5; possibly TRBD2 for D (6 bases). CDR1 is ENHRY, CDR2 SYGVKD, per germline. This CDR3 is 14 amino acids long. The CDR3 DNA reads as TGTACCGTCAGTTGGGACTTTTTAGGAGAGACCCAGTACTCC. Protein: CTVSWDFLGETQYS.

There are a few counts of this clonotype. Germline and junction disagree at one end, which may indicate a read error. The chain couples TRBV6-5 to TRBJ2-7; 9 bases agree with TRBD1. This CDR3 is built from 16 residues. The germline CDR1 and CDR2 sequences are MNHEY and SVGAGI. The CDR3 is CVSSYMLGQGNHEQYF. The CDR3 bases are TGTGTCAGCAGTTACATGTTGGGACAGGGCAACCACGAGCAGTACTTC.